Listed below are T cell receptor beta chains from one sample, sequenced in a study of blood T cell repertoires in COVID-19. Measured with immunoSEQ multiplex PCR; TCRdb has only the in-frame clones, and not every one. There are about 210,000 clones in the sample; 85% to 90% occur only once, and 1.5% lies in the top ten. Sequencing input: peripheral blood. The receptors were gathered from a man between 18 and 35 years old with active or convalescent COVID-19. Each CDR3 is given with its conserved first and last residue. The D gene is left open where the match is weak. Size tells how often a clone was seen (once, few, many) or the class of an expanded clone, and some rows leave it out.

>NA|TRBJ1-1|NA|TRBV10-1
TGCGCCAGCAGTGAAATTTGGCAGGGAACAGTCGGAGCTTTCTTT
CASSEIWQGTVGAFF
>NA|TRBJ1-5|NA|TRBV6-5
TGTGCCAGCAGGGGGCAGGTAGCACAGCCCCAGCATTTT
CASRGQVAQPQHF
>TRBD1|TRBJ1-1|NA|TRBV6-5
TGTGCCAGCAGGTACGGGACAGTGAACACTGAAGCTTTCTTT
CASRYGTVNTEAFF
>TRBD1|TRBJ2-1|NA|TRBV6-5
TGTGCCAGCAGTTACTCGAATGGACAGGGTAGCAATGAGCAGTTCTTC
CASSYSNGQGSNEQFF
>TRBD1|TRBJ1-2|few|TRBV29-1
TGCAGCGTAGAACTCCGGGACAGGGGTCAACTTAACTATGGCTACACCTTC
CSVELRDRGQLNYGYTF
>NA|TRBJ2-1|NA|TRBV5-5
TGTGCCAGCAGCTCTCTAAGTGGCGGCGGAGAGCAGTTCTTC
CASSSLSGGGEQFF
>TRBD1|TRBJ1-4|NA|TRBV28
TGTGCCAGCAGTTCGAGGGCTGCAGGGGGGCTTTGGGAAAAACTGTTTTTT
CASSSRAAGGLWEKLFF
>TRBD2|TRBJ2-5|NA|TRBV7-2
TGTGCCAGCAGCCCTCGACTAGCCGGTGGAGAGACCCAGTACTTC
CASSPRLAGGETQYF
>TRBD2|TRBJ2-1|NA|TRBV10-3
TGTGCCATCAGTGAAAGGGAAGCGGGAGGCAATGAGCAGTTCTTC
CAISEREAGGNEQFF
>NA|TRBJ1-3|NA|TRBV27
TGTGCCAGCATCTCTTCTGGAAACACCATATATTTT
CASISSGNTIYF
>NA|TRBJ2-3|few|TRBV7-8
TGTGCCAGCAGGCGGTCCGTATACACAGATACGCAGTATTTT
CASRRSVYTDTQYF
>TRBD1|TRBJ1-2|NA|TRBV15
TGTGCCACCAGCAGGGCGGGACAGGTGTATGGCTACACCTTC
CATSRAGQVYGYTF
>NA|TRBJ2-7|NA|TRBV14
TGTGCCAGCAGCCAAGACCTCGGTGCCTACGAGCAGTACTTC
CASSQDLGAYEQYF
>TRBD1|TRBJ1-1|NA|TRBV19
TGTGCCAGTAGCAGGGACAGGGGTAACACTGAAGCTTTCTTT
CASSRDRGNTEAFF
>TRBD2|TRBJ2-3|NA|TRBV28
TGTGCCAGCAGTTTCACTAGCGGAAATTTATACACAGATACGCAGTATTTT
CASSFTSGNLYTDTQYF
>NA|TRBJ2-7|NA|TRBV13
TGTGCCAGCAGCTTAGGGCCTTTAGGACTACCCTACGAGCAGTACTTC
CASSLGPLGLPYEQYF
>TRBD1|TRBJ2-2|NA|TRBV7-8
TGTGCCAGCAGCTTAGGGACAGGGCCGAACACCGGGGAGCTGTTTTTT
CASSLGTGPNTGELFF
>NA|TRBJ2-2|NA|TRBV19
TGTGCCAGTAGTCGTGGGGCCTTTATTTTGGGCGGGGAGCTGTTTTTT
CASSRGAFILGGELFF
>TRBD2|TRBJ2-5|NA|TRBV9
TGTGCCAGCAGCGCCGGGACTAGCGGAGTGGAGACCCAGTACTTC
CASSAGTSGVETQYF
>NA|TRBJ1-2|NA|TRBV19
TGTGCCAGTAGGGCGGCCTCTGGGTCAGAGGCTTACACCTTC
CASRAASGSEAYTF
>NA|TRBJ1-2|once|TRBV16
TGTGCCAGCAGCCAAGCGACCGGGTCCACCTTC
CASSQATGSTF
>TRBD1|TRBJ2-7|NA|TRBV29-1
TGCAGCGTTTCGGGTAGCAGGGGGCAAGACGAGCAGTACTTC
CSVSGSRGQDEQYF
>TRBD2|TRBJ2-1|once|TRBV27
TGTGCCAGCAGTCTCTGGGGGGAGGGCCTTCTCCATAGCTCCTACAATGAGCAGTTCTTC
CASSLWGEGLLHSSYNEQFF
>NA|TRBJ1-1|few|TRBV10-3
TGTGCCATCAGTGAGTCTGGCAGGGGTGGAACTGAAGCTTTCTTT
CAISESGRGGTEAFF
>TRBD1|TRBJ2-2|NA|TRBV29-1
TGCAGCGTTGCACAGGGGTTCAACACCGGGGAGCTGTTTTTT
CSVAQGFNTGELFF
>TRBD2|TRBJ2-1|NA|TRBV6-5
TGTGCCAGCAGTCGTAGTCTAGCGGGATATGAGCAGTTCTTC
CASSRSLAGYEQFF
>TRBD1|TRBJ1-1|NA|TRBV6-6
TGTGCCGGGAGAAACAGGGGAGGAGTCGCAGCTTTCTTT
CAGRNRGGVAAFF
>TRBD1|TRBJ1-2|NA|TRBV14
TGTGCCAGCAGCCCGACAGGGAACTATGGCTACACCTTC
CASSPTGNYGYTF
>NA|TRBJ2-7|NA|TRBV18
TGTGCCAGCTCACCATTGGTCAACGGAGGGGCCGTGGTTTCCTACGAGCAGTACTTC
CASSPLVNGGAVVSYEQYF